Sequencing of this TCR beta chain was carried out in a study of identical twins. Study-level results: Fewer insertions were carried by abundant cord blood beta clonotypes, but none was seen in memory repertoires.

This clonotype was seen at least ten times. Antigen specificity is unknown. This CDR3 region has 12 residues. Germline V lookup: CDR1 DFQATT, CDR2 SNEGSKA (reference sequence). Trimming left V 4 bases short and J 3 bases short, with 9 bases between. Unique molecular identifiers were present on cDNA, and template switching added a universal primer site. Each CDR3 protein gets one entry after TCRdb re-called the 5' RACE reads with MiXCR. Of fewer than 650,000 distinct CDR3 sequences listed, about 7% were seen once; the top ten hold approximately 1.5%. This same sample was also part of a study on yellow fever vaccine responses in identical twins.

The chain employs TRBV20-1 and TRBJ1-1, with a tentative D call TRBD1 (5 bases). Input material: PBMCs. The clonotype was recovered from a woman between 18 and 30 years old in good health. CDR3 DNA: TGCAGTGCTAAGGGAGGGGACACTGAAGCTTTCTTT. Translation gives CSAKGGDTEAFF.